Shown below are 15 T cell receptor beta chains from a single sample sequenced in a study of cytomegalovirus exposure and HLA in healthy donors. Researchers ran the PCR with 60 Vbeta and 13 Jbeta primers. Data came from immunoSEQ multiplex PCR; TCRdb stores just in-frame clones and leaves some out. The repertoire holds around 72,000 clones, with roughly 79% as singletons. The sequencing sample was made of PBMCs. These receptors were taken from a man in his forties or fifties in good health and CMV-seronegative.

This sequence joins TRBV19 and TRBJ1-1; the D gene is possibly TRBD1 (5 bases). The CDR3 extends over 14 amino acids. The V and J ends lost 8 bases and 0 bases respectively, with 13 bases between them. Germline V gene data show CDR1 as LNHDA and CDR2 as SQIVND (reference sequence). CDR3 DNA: TGTGCCAGTGCCCGCGAAGGGGTGAACACTGAAGCTTTCTTT. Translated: CASAREGVNTEAFF. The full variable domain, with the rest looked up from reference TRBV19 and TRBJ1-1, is DGGITQSPKYLFRKEGQNVTLSCEQNLNHDAMYWYRQDPGQGLRLIYYSQIVNDFQKGDIAEGYSVSREKKESFPLTVTSAQKNPTAFYLCASAREGVNTEAFFGQGTRLTVV.

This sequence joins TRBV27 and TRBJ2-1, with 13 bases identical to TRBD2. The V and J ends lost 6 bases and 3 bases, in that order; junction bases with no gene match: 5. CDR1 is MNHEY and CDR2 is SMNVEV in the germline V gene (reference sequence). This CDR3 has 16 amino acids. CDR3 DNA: TGTGCCAGCAGGACTAGCGGGGGGCCCGTCTACAATGAGCAGTTCTTC. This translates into CASRTSGGPVYNEQFF.

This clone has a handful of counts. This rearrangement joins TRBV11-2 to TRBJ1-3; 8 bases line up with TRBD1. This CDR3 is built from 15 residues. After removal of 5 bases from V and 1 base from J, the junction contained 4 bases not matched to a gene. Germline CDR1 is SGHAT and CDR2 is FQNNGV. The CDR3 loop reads CASSPGQGSGNTIYF. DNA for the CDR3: TGTGCCAGCAGCCCCGGACAGGGTTCTGGAAACACCATATATTTT. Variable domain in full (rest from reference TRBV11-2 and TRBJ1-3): EAGVAQSPRYKIIEKRQSVAFWCNPISGHATLYWYQQILGQGPKLLIQFQNNGVVDDSQLPKDRFSAERLKGVDSTLKIQPAKLEDSAVYLCASSPGQGSGNTIYFGEGSWLTVV.

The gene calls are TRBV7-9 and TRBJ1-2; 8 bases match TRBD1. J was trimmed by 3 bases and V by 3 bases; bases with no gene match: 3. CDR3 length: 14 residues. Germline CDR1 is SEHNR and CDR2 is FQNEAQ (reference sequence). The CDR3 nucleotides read TGTGCCAGCAGCTTGGGACAGGATTACTATGGCTACACCTTC. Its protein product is CASSLGQDYYGYTF.

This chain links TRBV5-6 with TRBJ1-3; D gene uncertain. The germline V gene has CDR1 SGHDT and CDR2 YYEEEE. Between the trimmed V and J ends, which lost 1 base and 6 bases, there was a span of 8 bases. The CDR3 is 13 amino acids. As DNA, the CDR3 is TGTGCCAGCAGCTTGTTGCGGGAAAACACCATATATTTT. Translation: CASSLLRENTIYF.

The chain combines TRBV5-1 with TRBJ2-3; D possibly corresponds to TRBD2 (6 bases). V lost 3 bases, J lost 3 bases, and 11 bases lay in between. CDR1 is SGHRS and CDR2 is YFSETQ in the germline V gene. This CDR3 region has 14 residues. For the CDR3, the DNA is TGCGCCAGCAGCTCGGGACTTCCGACAGATACGCAGTATTTT. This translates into CASSSGLPTDTQYF.

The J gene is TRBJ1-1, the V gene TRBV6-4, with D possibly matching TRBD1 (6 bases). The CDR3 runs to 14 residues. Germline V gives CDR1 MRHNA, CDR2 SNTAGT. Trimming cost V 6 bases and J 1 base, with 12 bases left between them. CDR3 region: CASSAGTQNTEAFF. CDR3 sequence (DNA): TGTGCCAGCAGCGCCGGGACACAGAACACTGAAGCTTTCTTT.

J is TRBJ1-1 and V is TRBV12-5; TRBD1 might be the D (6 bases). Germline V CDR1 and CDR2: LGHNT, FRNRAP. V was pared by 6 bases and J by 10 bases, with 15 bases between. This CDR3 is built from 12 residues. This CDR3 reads CASGYGTGRAFF. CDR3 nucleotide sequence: TGTGCTAGTGGCTATGGAACAGGGAGAGCTTTCTTT.

The CDR3 DNA sequence: TGCGCCAGCAGCCCCAGGGGTGCCGGGGAGCTGTTTTTT. It translates to CASSPRGAGELFF. V is TRBV5-1 and J is TRBJ2-2, with D possibly being TRBD1 (6 bases). Between the trimmed V and J ends, which lost 4 bases and 6 bases, there was a span of 10 bases. The germline gives CDR1 SGHRS, CDR2 YFSETQ. The length of the CDR3 is 13 residues.

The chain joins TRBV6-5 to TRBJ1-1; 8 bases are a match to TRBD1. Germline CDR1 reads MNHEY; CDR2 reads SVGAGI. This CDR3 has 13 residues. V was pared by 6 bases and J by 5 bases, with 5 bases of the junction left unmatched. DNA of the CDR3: TGTGCCAGCAGAGGACAGGGAAGGACTGAAGCTTTCTTT. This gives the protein CASRGQGRTEAFF.

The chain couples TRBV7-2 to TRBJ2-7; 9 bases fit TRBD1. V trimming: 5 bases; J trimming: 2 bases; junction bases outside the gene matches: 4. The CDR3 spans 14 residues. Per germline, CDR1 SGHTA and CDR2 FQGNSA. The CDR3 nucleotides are TGTGCCAGCAGCATGGGACAGGGTCCCTACGAGCAGTACTTC. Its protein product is CASSMGQGPYEQYF.

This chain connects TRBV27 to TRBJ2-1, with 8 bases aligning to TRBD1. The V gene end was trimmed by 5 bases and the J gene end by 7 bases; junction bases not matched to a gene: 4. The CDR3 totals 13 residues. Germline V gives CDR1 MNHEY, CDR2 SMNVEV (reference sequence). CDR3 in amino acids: CASSSRGQNEQFF. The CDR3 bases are TGTGCCAGCAGTAGCAGGGGGCAAAATGAGCAGTTCTTC.

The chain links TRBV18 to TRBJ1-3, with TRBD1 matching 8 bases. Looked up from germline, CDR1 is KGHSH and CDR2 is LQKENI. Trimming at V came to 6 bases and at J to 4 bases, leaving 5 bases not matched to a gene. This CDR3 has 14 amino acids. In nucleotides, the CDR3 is TGTGCCAGCTCCGCGACAGGGGCCGGAAACACCATATATTTT. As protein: CASSATGAGNTIYF. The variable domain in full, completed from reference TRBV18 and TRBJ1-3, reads NAGVMQNPRHLVRRRGQEARLRCSPMKGHSHVYWYRQLPEEGLKFMVYLQKENIIDESGMPKERFSAEFPKEGPSILRIQQVVRGDSAAYFCASSATGAGNTIYFGEGSWLTVV.

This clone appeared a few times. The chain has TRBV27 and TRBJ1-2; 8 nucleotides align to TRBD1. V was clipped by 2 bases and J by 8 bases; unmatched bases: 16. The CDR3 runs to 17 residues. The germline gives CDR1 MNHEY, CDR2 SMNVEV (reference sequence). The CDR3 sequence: CASSLGWGDRPGEGYTF. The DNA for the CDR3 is TGTGCCAGCAGTTTAGGGTGGGGGGACAGGCCGGGTGAAGGCTACACCTTC.

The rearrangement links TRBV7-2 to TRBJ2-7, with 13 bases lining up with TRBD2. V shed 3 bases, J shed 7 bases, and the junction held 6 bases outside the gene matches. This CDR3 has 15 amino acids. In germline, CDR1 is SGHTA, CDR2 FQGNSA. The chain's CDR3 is CASSFGLAGAGEQYF. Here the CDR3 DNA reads TGTGCCAGCAGCTTCGGACTAGCGGGAGCCGGGGAGCAGTACTTC.